This T cell receptor (beta chain) was documented in a study of T cell responses to AZD1222 COVID-19 vaccine. Whole-study context: Pooled in the analysis were second doses at about 4 or about 12 weeks. General study points: Clonal diversity was possibly underestimated; the donors were predominantly white British and more often female. Targeting of unmutated variant regions was reportedly seen in nearly half of spike-specific TCRs.

The method was immunoSEQ multiplex PCR; TCRdb's version includes in-frame clones alone and lacks a portion of them. The sample holds about 96,000 clones, almost 90% seen once. A single count supports this clone. Its antigen is currently unknown. Germline values: CDR1 MDHEN, CDR2 SYDVKM. V dropped 4 bases and J dropped 5 bases, with 9 bases sitting between them. The CDR3 has 13 residues. The TCR sequence derives from an adult in good health. The chain employs TRBV28 and TRBJ2-1; no firm D call. The sample here was peripheral blood, taken on day 0 of AZD1222 vaccination. The CDR3 DNA sequence: TGTGCCAGCAGTTCCCCGGACCACAATGAGCAGTTCTTC. Its translation: CASSSPDHNEQFF.